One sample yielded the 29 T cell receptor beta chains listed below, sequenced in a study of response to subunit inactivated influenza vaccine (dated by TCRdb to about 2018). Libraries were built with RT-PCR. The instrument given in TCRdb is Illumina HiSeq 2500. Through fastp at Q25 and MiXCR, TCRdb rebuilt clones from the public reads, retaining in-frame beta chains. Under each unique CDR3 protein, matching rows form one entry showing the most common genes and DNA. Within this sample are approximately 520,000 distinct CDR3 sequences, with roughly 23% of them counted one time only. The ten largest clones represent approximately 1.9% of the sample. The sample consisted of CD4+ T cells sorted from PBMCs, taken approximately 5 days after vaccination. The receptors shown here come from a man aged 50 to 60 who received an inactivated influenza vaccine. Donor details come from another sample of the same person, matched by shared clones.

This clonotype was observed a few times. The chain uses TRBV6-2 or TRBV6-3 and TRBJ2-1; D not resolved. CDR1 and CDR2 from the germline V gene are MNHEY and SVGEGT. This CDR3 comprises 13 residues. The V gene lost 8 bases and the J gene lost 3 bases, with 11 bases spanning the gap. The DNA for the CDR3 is TGTGCCAGCCGCTCAGTCCTCTACAATGAGCAGTTCTTC. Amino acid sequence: CASRSVLYNEQFF.

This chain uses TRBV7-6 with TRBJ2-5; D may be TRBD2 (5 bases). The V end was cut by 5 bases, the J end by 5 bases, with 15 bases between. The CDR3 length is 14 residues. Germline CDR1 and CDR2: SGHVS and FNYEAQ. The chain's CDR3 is CASSHPSPGETQYF. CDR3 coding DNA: TGTGCCAGCAGCCACCCCAGTCCGGGGGAGACCCAGTACTTC.

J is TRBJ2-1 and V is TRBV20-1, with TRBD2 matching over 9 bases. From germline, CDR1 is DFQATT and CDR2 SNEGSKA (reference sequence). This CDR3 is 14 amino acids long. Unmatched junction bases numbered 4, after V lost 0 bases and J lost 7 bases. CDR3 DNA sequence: TGCAGTGCTAGAGATACTAGCGGGCTAAATGAGCAGTTCTTC. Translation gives CSARDTSGLNEQFF.

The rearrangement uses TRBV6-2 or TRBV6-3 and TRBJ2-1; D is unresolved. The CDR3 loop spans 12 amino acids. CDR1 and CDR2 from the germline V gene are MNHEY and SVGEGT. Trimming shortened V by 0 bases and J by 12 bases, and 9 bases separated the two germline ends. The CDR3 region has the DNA TGTGCCAGCAGTTACTCTGGGGTCTTGCAGTTCTTC. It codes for CASSYSGVLQFF.

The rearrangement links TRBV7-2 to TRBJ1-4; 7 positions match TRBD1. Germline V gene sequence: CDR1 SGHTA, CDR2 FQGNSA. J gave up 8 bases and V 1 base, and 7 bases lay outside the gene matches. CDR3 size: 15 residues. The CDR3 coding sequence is TGTGCCAGCAGCTTAGGTGGACAGGTGGGAGAAAAACTGTTTTTT. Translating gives CASSLGGQVGEKLFF.

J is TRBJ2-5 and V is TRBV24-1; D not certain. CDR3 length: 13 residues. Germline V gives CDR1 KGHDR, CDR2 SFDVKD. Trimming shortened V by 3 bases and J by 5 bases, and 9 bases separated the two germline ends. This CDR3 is CATSDNSVETQYF. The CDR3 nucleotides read TGTGCCACCAGTGATAATTCGGTGGAGACCCAGTACTTC.

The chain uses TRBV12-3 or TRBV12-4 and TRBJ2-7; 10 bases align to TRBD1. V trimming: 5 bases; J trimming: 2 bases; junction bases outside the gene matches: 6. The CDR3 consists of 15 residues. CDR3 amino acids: CASSPLGQGAYEQYF. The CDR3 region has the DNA TGTGCCAGCAGTCCCCTCGGACAGGGGGCCTACGAGCAGTACTTC.

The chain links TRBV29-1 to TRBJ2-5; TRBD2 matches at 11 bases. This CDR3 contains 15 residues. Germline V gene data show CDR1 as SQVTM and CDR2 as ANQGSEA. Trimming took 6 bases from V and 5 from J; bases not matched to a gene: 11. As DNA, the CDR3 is TGCAGCGTCATGTGGGGACTAGCGGCGATCGAGACCCAGTACTTC. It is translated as CSVMWGLAAIETQYF.

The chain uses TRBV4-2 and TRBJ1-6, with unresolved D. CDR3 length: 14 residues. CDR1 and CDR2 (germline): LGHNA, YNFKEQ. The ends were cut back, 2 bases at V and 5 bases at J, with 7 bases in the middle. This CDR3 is CASSQSGNNSPLHF. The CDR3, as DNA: TGTGCCAGCAGCCAATCTGGGAATAATTCACCCCTCCACTTT.

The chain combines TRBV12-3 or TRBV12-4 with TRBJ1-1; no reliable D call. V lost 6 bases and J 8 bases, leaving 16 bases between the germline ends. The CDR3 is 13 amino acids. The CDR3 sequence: CASSIPPRAEAFF. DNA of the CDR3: TGTGCCAGCAGCATACCCCCCCGGGCGGAAGCTTTCTTT.

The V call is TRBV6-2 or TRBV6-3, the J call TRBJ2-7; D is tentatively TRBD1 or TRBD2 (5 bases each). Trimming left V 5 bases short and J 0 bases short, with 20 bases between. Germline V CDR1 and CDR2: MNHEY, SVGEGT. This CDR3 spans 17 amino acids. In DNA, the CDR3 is TGTGCCAGCAGTGTCGATATCGGGGCCATTATCTCCTACGAGCAGTACTTC. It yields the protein CASSVDIGAIISYEQYF.

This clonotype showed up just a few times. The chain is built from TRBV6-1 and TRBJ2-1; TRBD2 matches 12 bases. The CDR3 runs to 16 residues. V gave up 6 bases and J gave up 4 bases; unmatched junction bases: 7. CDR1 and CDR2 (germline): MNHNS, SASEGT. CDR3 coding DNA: TGTGCCAGCAGGATGGGACTAGCGGGCAAATACAATGAGCAGTTCTTC. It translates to CASRMGLAGKYNEQFF.

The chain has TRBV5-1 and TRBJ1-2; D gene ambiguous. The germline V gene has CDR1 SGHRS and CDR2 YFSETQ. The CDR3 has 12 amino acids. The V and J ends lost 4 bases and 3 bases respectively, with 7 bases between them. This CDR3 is CASSDLDYGYTF. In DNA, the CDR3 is TGCGCCAGCAGCGATCTAGACTATGGCTACACCTTC. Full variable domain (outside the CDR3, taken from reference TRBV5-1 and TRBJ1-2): KAGVTQTPRYLIKTRGQQVTLSCSPISGHRSVSWYQQTPGQGLQFLFEYFSETQRNKGNFPGRFSGRQFSNSRSEMNVSTLELGDSALYLCASSDLDYGYTFGSGTRLTVV.

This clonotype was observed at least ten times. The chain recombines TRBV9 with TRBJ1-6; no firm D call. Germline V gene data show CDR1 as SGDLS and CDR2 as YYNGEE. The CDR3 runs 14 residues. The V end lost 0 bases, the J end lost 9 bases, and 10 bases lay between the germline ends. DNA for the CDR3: TGTGCCAGCAGCGTAGAGGCAGCCTCTTCACCCCTCCACTTT. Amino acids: CASSVEAASSPLHF.

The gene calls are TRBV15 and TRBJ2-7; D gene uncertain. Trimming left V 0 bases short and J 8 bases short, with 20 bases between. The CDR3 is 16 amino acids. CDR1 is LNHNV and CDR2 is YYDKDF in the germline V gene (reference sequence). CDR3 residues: CATSRDRAAPGGKQYF. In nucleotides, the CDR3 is TGTGCCACCAGCAGAGATCGGGCGGCCCCCGGTGGGAAGCAGTACTTC. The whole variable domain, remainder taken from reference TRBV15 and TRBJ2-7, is DAMVIQNPRYQVTQFGKPVTLSCSQTLNHNVMYWYQQKSSQAPKLLFHYYDKDFNNEADTPDNFQSRRPNTSFCFLDIRSPGLGDTAMYLCATSRDRAAPGGKQYFGPGTRLTVT.

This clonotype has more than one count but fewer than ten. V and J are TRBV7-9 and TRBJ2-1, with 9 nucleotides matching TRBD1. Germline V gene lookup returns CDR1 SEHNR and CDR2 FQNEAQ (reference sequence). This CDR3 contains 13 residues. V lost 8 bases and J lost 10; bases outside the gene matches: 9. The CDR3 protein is CASERDRAREQFF. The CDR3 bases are TGTGCCAGCGAACGGGACAGGGCTAGGGAGCAGTTCTTC.

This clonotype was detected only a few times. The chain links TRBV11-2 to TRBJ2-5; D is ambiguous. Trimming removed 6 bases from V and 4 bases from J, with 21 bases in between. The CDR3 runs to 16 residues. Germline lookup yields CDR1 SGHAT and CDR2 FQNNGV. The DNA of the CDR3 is TGTGCCAGCAGTTCCACTGCGAACCCCCGGCGAGAGACCCAGTACTTC. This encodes CASSSTANPRRETQYF. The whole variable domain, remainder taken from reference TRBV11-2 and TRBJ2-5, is EAGVAQSPRYKIIEKRQSVAFWCNPISGHATLYWYQQILGQGPKLLIQFQNNGVVDDSQLPKDRFSAERLKGVDSTLKIQPAKLEDSAVYLCASSSTANPRRETQYFGPGTRLLVL.

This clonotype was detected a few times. The CDR3 nucleotides are TGTGCCAGCAGCACCGGACCAGGGGGCCCCGAGCAGTACTTC. Translating gives CASSTGPGGPEQYF. The V gene is TRBV12-3 or TRBV12-4, the J gene TRBJ2-7; 8 bases are shared with TRBD1. V lost 6 bases to trimming and J lost 6 bases; unmatched junction nucleotides: 10. CDR3 length: 14 amino acids.

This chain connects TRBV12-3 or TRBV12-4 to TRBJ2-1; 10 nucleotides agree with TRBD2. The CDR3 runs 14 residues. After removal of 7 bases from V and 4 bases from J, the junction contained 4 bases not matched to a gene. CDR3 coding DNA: TGTGCCAGCAAAGGACTAGCGGATTACAATGAGCAGTTCTTC. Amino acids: CASKGLADYNEQFF.

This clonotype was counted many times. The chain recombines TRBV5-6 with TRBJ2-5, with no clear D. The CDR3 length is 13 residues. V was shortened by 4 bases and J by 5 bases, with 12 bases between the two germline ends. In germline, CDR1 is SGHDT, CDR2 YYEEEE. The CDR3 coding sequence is TGTGCCAGCAGCATCGGAATGGGCGAGACCCAGTACTTC. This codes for CASSIGMGETQYF.

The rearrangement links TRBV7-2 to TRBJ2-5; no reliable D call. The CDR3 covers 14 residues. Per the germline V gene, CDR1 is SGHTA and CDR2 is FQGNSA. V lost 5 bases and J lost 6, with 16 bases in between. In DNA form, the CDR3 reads TGTGCCAGCAGCCGAGGCGCGGTCGGTCAGACCCAGTACTTC. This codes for CASSRGAVGQTQYF.

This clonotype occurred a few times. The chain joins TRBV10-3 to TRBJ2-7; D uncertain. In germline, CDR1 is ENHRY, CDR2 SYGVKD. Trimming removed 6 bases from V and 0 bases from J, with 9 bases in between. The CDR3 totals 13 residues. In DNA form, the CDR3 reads TGTGCCATCAGACCCGACACCTCCTACGAGCAGTACTTC. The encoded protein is CAIRPDTSYEQYF.

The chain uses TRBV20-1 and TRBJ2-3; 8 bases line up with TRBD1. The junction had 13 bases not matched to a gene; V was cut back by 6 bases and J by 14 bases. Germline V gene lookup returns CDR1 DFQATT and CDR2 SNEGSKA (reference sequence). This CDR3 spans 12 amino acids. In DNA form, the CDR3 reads TGCAGTGCATATTCCACCGGGACAGGAAGGTATTTT. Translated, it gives CSAYSTGTGRYF.

The CDR3 sequence is CASSLEGGSQFF. CDR3 in DNA: TGTGCCAGCAGCTTAGAGGGCGGTTCGCAGTTCTTC. This chain joins TRBV7-2 and TRBJ2-1; D is unclear. Germline lookup yields CDR1 SGHTA and CDR2 FQGNSA. V lost 1 base and J lost 12, with 10 bases in between. The CDR3 sequence is 12 residues long.

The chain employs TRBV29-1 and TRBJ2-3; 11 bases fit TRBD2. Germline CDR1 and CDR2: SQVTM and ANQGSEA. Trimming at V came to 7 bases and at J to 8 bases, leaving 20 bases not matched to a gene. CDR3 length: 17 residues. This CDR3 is CSARPKLAGDYNGTQYF. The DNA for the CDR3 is TGCAGCGCCCGACCCAAACTAGCGGGAGATTACAATGGTACGCAGTATTTT.

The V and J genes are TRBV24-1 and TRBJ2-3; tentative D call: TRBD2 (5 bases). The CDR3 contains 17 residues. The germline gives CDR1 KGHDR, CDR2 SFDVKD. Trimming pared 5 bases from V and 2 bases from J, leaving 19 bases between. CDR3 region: CATSVDGVRMLTDTQYF. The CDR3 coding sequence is TGTGCCACCAGTGTCGACGGGGTTCGCATGCTCACAGATACGCAGTATTTT.

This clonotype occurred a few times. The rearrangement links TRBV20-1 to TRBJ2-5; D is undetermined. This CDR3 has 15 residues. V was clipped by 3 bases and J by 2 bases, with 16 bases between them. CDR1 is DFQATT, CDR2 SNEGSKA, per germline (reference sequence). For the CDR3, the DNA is TGCAGTGCTAGCGGCCAGCAGATAAAACAAGAGACCCAGTACTTC. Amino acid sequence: CSASGQQIKQETQYF.

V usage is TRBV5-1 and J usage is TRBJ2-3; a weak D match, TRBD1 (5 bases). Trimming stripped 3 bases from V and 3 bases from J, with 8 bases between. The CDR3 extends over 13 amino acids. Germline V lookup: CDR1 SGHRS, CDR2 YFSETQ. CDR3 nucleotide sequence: TGCGCCAGCAGCTATCAGGGAACAGATACGCAGTATTTT. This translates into CASSYQGTDTQYF.

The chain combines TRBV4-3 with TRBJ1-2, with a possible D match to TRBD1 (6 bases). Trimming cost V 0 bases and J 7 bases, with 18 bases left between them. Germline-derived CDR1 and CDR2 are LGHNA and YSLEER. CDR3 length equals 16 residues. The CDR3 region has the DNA TGCGCCAGCAGCCAAGATCTGGTGCAGGGGTATGGTGGCTACACCTTC. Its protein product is CASSQDLVQGYGGYTF.